This TCR beta chain was observed in a study of cytomegalovirus exposure and HLA in healthy donors. Across the study: Most donors, roughly 82% of some 400 genotyped, fell in the Caucasian-associated ancestry cluster.

The PCR contained 60 Vbeta and 13 Jbeta primers. Method: immunoSEQ multiplex PCR; TCRdb's copy keeps in-frame clones and lacks some. Its table records about 58,000 clones. Healthy bone marrow donors formed the donor group. After removal of 1 base from V and 2 bases from J, the junction contained 12 bases not matched to a gene. The CDR3 extends over 20 amino acids. The germline V gene encodes CDR1 MDHEN and CDR2 SYDVKM. This sequence joins TRBV28 and TRBJ2-4; 12 nucleotides align to TRBD2. This clonotype was sampled from a male donor in good health and CMV-seronegative. What was sequenced was PBMCs. CDR3 coding DNA: TGTGCCAGCAGTTTATCACCGTCTCCACTAGCGGGAGGAACCAAAAACATTCAGTACTTC. Its translation: CASSLSPSPLAGGTKNIQYF. The full variable domain, completed using reference TRBV28 and TRBJ2-4, is DVKVTQSSRYLVKRTGEKVFLECVQDMDHENMFWYRQDPGLGLRLIYFSYDVKMKEKGDIPEGYSVSREKKERFSLILESASTNQTSMYLCASSLSPSPLAGGTKNIQYFGAGTRLSVL.